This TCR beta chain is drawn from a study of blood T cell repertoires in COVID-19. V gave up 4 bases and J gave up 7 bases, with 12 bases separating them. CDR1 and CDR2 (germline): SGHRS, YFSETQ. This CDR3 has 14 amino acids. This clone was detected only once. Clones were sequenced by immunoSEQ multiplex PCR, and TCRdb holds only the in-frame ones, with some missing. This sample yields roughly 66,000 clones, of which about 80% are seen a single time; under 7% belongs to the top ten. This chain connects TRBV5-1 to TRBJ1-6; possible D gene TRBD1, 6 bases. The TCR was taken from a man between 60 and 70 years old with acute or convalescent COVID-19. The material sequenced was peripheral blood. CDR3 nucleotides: TGCGCCAGCAGCGTACAGGGCACCAATTCACCCCTCCACTTT. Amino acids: CASSVQGTNSPLHF.